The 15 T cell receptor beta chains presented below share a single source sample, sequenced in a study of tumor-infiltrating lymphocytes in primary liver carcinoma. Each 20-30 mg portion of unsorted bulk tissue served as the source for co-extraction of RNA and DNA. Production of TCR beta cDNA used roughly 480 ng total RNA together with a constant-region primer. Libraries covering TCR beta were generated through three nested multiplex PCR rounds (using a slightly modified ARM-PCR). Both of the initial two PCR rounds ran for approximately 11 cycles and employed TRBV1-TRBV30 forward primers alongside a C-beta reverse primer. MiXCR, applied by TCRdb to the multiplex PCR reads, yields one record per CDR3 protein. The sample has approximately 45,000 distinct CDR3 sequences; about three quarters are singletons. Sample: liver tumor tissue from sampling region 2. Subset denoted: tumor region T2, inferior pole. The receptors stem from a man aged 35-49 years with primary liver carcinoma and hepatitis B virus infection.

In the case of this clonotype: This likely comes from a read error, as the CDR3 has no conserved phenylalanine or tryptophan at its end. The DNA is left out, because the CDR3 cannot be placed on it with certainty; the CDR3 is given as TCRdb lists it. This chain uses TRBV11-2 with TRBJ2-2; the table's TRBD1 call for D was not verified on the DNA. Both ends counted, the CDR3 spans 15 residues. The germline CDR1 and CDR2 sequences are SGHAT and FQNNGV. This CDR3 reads CASSLGTGVTGELSS.

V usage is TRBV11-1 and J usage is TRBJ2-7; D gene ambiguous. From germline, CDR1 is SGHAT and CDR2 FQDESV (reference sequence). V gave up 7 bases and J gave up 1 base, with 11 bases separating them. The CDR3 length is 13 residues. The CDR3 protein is CASTVKLSYEQYF. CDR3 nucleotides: TGTGCCAGCACGGTGAAGCTATCCTACGAGCAGTACTTC.

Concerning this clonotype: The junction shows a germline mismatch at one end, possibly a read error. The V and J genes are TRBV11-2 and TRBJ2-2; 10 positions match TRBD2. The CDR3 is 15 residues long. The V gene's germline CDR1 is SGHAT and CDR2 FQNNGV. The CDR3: CASSLLAGNIGELLF. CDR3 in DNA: TGTGCCAGTAGCTTACTAGCGGGGAACATCGGGGAGCTGCTTTTT.

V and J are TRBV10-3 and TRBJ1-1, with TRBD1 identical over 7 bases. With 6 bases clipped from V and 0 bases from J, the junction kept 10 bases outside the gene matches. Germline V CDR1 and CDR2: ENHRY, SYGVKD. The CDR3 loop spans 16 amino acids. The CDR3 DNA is TGTGCCATCAGGGAGAGGTTACAGGGGTTGAACACTGAAGCTTTCTTT. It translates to CAIRERLQGLNTEAFF.

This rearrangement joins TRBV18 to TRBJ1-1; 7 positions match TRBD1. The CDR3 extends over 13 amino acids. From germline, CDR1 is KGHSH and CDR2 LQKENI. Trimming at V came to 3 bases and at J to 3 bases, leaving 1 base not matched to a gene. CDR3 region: CASSPDRDTEAFF. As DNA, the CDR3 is TGTGCCAGCTCACCCGACAGGGACACTGAAGCTTTCTTT.

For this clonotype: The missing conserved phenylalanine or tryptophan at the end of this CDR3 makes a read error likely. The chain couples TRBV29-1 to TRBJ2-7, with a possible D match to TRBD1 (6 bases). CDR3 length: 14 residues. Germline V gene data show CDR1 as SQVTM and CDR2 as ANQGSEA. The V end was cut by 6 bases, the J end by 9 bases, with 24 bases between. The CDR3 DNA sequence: TGCAGCGTACAAGTTACAGGGTGCGAGGGCGGGCAGTACCTC. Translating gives CSVQVTGCEGGQYL.

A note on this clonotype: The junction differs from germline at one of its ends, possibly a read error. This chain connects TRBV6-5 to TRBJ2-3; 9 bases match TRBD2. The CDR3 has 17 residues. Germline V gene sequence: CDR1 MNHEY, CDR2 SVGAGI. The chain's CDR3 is CASSSLPLSGGTDTHHF. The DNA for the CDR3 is TGTGCCAGCAGTTCACTCCCCCTAAGCGGGGGGACGGATACGCACCATTTT.

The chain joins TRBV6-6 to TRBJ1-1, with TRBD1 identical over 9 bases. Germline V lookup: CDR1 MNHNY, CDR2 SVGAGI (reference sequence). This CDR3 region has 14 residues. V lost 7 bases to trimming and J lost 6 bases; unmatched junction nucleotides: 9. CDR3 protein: CASTYDRGFPEAFF. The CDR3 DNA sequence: TGTGCCAGCACATATGACAGGGGGTTTCCTGAAGCTTTCTTT.

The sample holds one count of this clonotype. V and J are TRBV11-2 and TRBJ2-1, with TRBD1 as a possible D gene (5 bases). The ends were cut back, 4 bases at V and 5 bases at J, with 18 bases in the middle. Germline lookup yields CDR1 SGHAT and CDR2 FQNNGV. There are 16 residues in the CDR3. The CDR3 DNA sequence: TGTGCCAGCAGCTCTTATAGGGGATATCGAAACAATGAGCAGTTCTTC. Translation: CASSSYRGYRNNEQFF. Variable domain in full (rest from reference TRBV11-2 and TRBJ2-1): EAGVAQSPRYKIIEKRQSVAFWCNPISGHATLYWYQQILGQGPKLLIQFQNNGVVDDSQLPKDRFSAERLKGVDSTLKIQPAKLEDSAVYLCASSSYRGYRNNEQFFGPGTRLTVL.

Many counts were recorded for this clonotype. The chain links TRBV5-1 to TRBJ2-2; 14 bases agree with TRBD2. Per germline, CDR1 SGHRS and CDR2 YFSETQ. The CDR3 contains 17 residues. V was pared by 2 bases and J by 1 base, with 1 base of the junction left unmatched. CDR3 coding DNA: TGCGCCAGCAGCTTTGGACTAGCGGGAGGGAACACCGGGGAGCTGTTTTTT. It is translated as CASSFGLAGGNTGELFF.

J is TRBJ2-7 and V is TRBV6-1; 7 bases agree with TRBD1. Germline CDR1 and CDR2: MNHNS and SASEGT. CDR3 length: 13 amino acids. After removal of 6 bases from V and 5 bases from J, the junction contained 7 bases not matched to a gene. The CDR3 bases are TGTGCCAGCAGCGAACGGACAGGAAACGAGCAGTACTTC. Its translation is CASSERTGNEQYF.

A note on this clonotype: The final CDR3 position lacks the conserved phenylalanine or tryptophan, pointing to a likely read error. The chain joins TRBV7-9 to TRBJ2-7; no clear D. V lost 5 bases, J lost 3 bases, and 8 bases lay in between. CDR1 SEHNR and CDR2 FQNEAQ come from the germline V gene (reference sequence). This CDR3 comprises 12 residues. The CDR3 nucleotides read TGTGCCAGCAGCCTTGCTGACTACGAGCAGTACCTC. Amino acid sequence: CASSLADYEQYL.

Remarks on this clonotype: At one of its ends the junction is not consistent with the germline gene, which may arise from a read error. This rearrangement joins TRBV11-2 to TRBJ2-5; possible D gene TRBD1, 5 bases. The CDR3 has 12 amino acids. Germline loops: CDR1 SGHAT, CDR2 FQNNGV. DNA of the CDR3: TGTGCCAGCAGTTTAGGCCAAGGGGCCCAGTACTTC. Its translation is CASSLGQGAQYF. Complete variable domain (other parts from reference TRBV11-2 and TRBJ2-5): EAGVAQSPRYKIIEKRQSVAFWCNPISGHATLYWYQQILGQGPKLLIQFQNNGVVDDSQLPKDRFSAERLKGVDSTLKIQPAKLEDSAVYLCASSLGQGAQYFGPGTRLLVL.

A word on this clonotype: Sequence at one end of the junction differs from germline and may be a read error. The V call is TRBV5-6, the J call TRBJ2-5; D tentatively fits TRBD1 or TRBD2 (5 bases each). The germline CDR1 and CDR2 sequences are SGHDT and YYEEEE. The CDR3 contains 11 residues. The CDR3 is CANSFLGTHYF. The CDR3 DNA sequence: TGTGCCAACAGCTTCCTGGGGACCCACTACTTC.

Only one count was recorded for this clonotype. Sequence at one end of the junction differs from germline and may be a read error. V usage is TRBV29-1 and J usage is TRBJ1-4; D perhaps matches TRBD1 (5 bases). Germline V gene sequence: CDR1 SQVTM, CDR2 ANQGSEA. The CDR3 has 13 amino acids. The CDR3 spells CSVGPGRSEKLFF. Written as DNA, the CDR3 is TGCAGCGTTGGCCCGGGGCGGAGTGAAAAACTGTTTTTC.